Listed below are T cell receptor beta chains from one sample, sequenced in a study of CD8 T cells in ankylosing spondylitis. Each CDR3 protein is one row after TCRdb ran MiXCR on the 5' RACE reads. This table holds about 210,000 distinct CDR3 sequences, around 6.6% found once. The sequenced sample was blood, either unsorted or a sorted T cell fraction (not recorded which). The receptor source for this set is a male donor with ankylosing spondylitis. Both conserved end residues are part of each CDR3. Fields, in order: D gene, V gene, clone size, J gene, CDR3 DNA, CDR3 protein. The D gene is left open where the match is weak. Clone size appears in some rows only: once, few, many, or a class for an expanded clone.

D gene: -; V gene: TRBV30; clone size: -; J gene: TRBJ2-1; CDR3 DNA: TGTGCCTGGAGCAGTACTAGCAGAACTTACAATGAGCAGTTCTTC; CDR3 protein: CAWSSTSRTYNEQFF
D gene: -; V gene: TRBV5-1; clone size: many; J gene: TRBJ2-7; CDR3 DNA: TGCGCCAGCAGCTTAGGAGGGCCGACAGGGTCCTCCTACGAGCAGTACTTC; CDR3 protein: CASSLGGPTGSSYEQYF
D gene: -; V gene: TRBV14; clone size: many; J gene: TRBJ1-2; CDR3 DNA: TGTGCCAGCAGCCTCCGGGAGCAGGGAGAGGTGTATGGCTACACCTTC; CDR3 protein: CASSLREQGEVYGYTF
D gene: -; V gene: TRBV12-3/TRBV12-4; clone size: few; J gene: TRBJ1-1; CDR3 DNA: TGTGCCAGCAGTCCATGGGACCTGAACACTGAAGCTTTCTTT; CDR3 protein: CASSPWDLNTEAFF
D gene: -; V gene: TRBV7-6; clone size: many; J gene: TRBJ2-1; CDR3 DNA: TGTGCCAGCAGCTTAGGGGCATGGGCCTCCTACAATGAGCAGTTCTTC; CDR3 protein: CASSLGAWASYNEQFF
D gene: -; V gene: TRBV9; clone size: -; J gene: TRBJ2-2; CDR3 DNA: TGTGCCAGCGGGTGGACGGCCGGGGAGCTGTTTTTT; CDR3 protein: CASGWTAGELFF
D gene: -; V gene: TRBV4-3; clone size: many; J gene: TRBJ2-3; CDR3 DNA: TGCGCCAGCAGCCAAACGAGGGCCGGGACAGATACGCAGTATTTT; CDR3 protein: CASSQTRAGTDTQYF
D gene: -; V gene: TRBV5-6; clone size: many; J gene: TRBJ1-2; CDR3 DNA: TGTGCCAGCAGCTTGGAGACCTCCGGAGGTGGCTACACCTTC; CDR3 protein: CASSLETSGGGYTF
D gene: -; V gene: TRBV5-5; clone size: few; J gene: TRBJ1-6; CDR3 DNA: TGTGCCAGCAGCGGCGGGGACACCCTGAGCTCCTATAATTCACCCCTCCACTTT; CDR3 protein: CASSGGDTLSSYNSPLHF
D gene: -; V gene: TRBV6-1; clone size: -; J gene: TRBJ1-1; CDR3 DNA: TGTGCCAGCAGCAGTACATCTTATTGGGGGACTGAAGCTTTCTTT; CDR3 protein: CASSSTSYWGTEAFF
D gene: -; V gene: TRBV11-2; clone size: -; J gene: TRBJ1-2; CDR3 DNA: TGTGCCAGCAGCCGGACAGCACATGGCTACACCTTC; CDR3 protein: CASSRTAHGYTF
D gene: TRBD1; V gene: TRBV15; clone size: few; J gene: TRBJ2-1; CDR3 DNA: TGTGCCACCTCTACAGGGGTGGGGCCAGACCGTGAGCAGTTCTTC; CDR3 protein: CATSTGVGPDREQFF
D gene: -; V gene: TRBV15; clone size: many; J gene: TRBJ2-1; CDR3 DNA: TGTGCCACCAGAGCACTGGGTTGGGGGCATGAGCAGTTCTTC; CDR3 protein: CATRALGWGHEQFF
D gene: TRBD1; V gene: TRBV5-1; clone size: -; J gene: TRBJ1-2; CDR3 DNA: TGCGCCAGCAGCTTGGAGACAGGGTTCTATGGCTACACCTTC; CDR3 protein: CASSLETGFYGYTF
D gene: TRBD2; V gene: TRBV4-2; clone size: few; J gene: TRBJ2-3; CDR3 DNA: TGTGCCAGCAGCCAAGATACCGGGACTAGCGGGACAGATACGCAGTATTTT; CDR3 protein: CASSQDTGTSGTDTQYF
D gene: -; V gene: TRBV7-2; clone size: many; J gene: TRBJ2-1; CDR3 DNA: TGTGCCAGCAGCTTAGCGAACTGGCGCGATGAGCAGTTCTTC; CDR3 protein: CASSLANWRDEQFF
D gene: TRBD1; V gene: TRBV3-1; clone size: -; J gene: TRBJ1-4; CDR3 DNA: TGTGCCAGCAGCCAAAGGGACAGGGCCGGCCGAGATGAAAAACTGTTTTTT; CDR3 protein: CASSQRDRAGRDEKLFF
D gene: TRBD2; V gene: TRBV7-9; clone size: -; J gene: TRBJ2-1; CDR3 DNA: TGTGCCAGCAGCTTGGGAGCGGGGGGGCCAGGTGAGCAGTTCTTC; CDR3 protein: CASSLGAGGPGEQFF
D gene: -; V gene: TRBV4-3; clone size: many; J gene: TRBJ1-2; CDR3 DNA: TGCGCCAGCAGCCACCTCGAGGGGGGCTATGGCTACACCTTC; CDR3 protein: CASSHLEGGYGYTF
D gene: -; V gene: TRBV15; clone size: many; J gene: TRBJ2-1; CDR3 DNA: TGTGCCACCAGCAGAACCGGGACCAAGCAGTTCTTC; CDR3 protein: CATSRTGTKQFF
D gene: -; V gene: TRBV29-1; clone size: -; J gene: TRBJ1-1; CDR3 DNA: TGCAGCCACGGGGGGACTGAAGCTTTCTTT; CDR3 protein: CSHGGTEAFF
D gene: -; V gene: TRBV9; clone size: many; J gene: TRBJ1-5; CDR3 DNA: TGTGCCAGCAGCGTAGACGGGGGGTCCAATCAGCCCCAGCATTTT; CDR3 protein: CASSVDGGSNQPQHF
D gene: -; V gene: TRBV7-6; clone size: many; J gene: TRBJ1-5; CDR3 DNA: TGTGCCAGCAGCCCACAGGGAAGGTTTAGCAATCAGCCCCAGCATTTT; CDR3 protein: CASSPQGRFSNQPQHF
D gene: -; V gene: TRBV15; clone size: few; J gene: TRBJ1-2; CDR3 DNA: TGTGCCACCAGCAGAGATTGGGGTACATACTATGGCTACACCTTC; CDR3 protein: CATSRDWGTYYGYTF
D gene: -; V gene: TRBV6-1; clone size: many; J gene: TRBJ1-1; CDR3 DNA: TGTGCCAGCAGCCACAGGGCGACGAACACTGAAGCTTTCTTT; CDR3 protein: CASSHRATNTEAFF
D gene: -; V gene: TRBV7-2; clone size: many; J gene: TRBJ2-7; CDR3 DNA: TGTGCCAGCAGCTTATTGGACCCCAGCTACGAGCAGTACTTC; CDR3 protein: CASSLLDPSYEQYF
D gene: -; V gene: TRBV12-3/TRBV12-4; clone size: many; J gene: TRBJ2-1; CDR3 DNA: TGTGCCAGCAGTACCCTTCATTGGGAGCAGTTCTTC; CDR3 protein: CASSTLHWEQFF
D gene: TRBD2; V gene: TRBV20-1; clone size: many; J gene: TRBJ2-3; CDR3 DNA: TGCAGTGCTAGATCTCTAGCGGGAATCACAGATACGCAGTATTTT; CDR3 protein: CSARSLAGITDTQYF
D gene: -; V gene: TRBV7-9; clone size: few; J gene: TRBJ2-4; CDR3 DNA: TGTGCCAGCAGCTTAGCGATGGGGACCAAAAACATTCAGTACTTC; CDR3 protein: CASSLAMGTKNIQYF
D gene: -; V gene: TRBV30; clone size: few; J gene: TRBJ1-2; CDR3 DNA: TGTGCCTGGAGTTACAGATTATTATGGGGCTACACCTTC; CDR3 protein: CAWSYRLLWGYTF
D gene: TRBD2; V gene: TRBV9; clone size: many; J gene: TRBJ2-2; CDR3 DNA: TGTGCCAGCAGCGTAGACGGGAGGGCCGGGGAGCTGTTTTTT; CDR3 protein: CASSVDGRAGELFF
D gene: -; V gene: TRBV12-3/TRBV12-4; clone size: many; J gene: TRBJ2-5; CDR3 DNA: TGTGCCAGCACCCAGGGACCGTACCAAGAGACCCAGTACTTC; CDR3 protein: CASTQGPYQETQYF
D gene: -; V gene: TRBV12-3/TRBV12-4; clone size: many; J gene: TRBJ1-1; CDR3 DNA: TGTGCCAGCAGCTGGTCAAGTATCACTGAAGCTTTCTTT; CDR3 protein: CASSWSSITEAFF
D gene: -; V gene: TRBV11-2; clone size: few; J gene: TRBJ2-1; CDR3 DNA: TGTGCCAGCCTACCAACTCCCGGCAATGAGCAGTTCTTC; CDR3 protein: CASLPTPGNEQFF
D gene: -; V gene: TRBV6-5; clone size: many; J gene: TRBJ1-2; CDR3 DNA: TGTGCCAGCAGTTACTCGACCGCAGGTCCGATAATCTACACCTTC; CDR3 protein: CASSYSTAGPIIYTF
D gene: -; V gene: TRBV6-2/TRBV6-3; clone size: -; J gene: TRBJ2-3; CDR3 DNA: TGTGCCAGCAGTTCTATTCGGCTTGGAGATACGCAGTATTTT; CDR3 protein: CASSSIRLGDTQYF
D gene: TRBD1; V gene: TRBV28; clone size: many; J gene: TRBJ2-5; CDR3 DNA: TGTGCCAGCAGTTTCCGCAGGGGGCACGGGGAGACCCAGTACTTC; CDR3 protein: CASSFRRGHGETQYF
D gene: TRBD1; V gene: TRBV5-1; clone size: many; J gene: TRBJ2-1; CDR3 DNA: TGCGCCAGCAGCCCCGACAGGGCCCCATCCTACAATGAGCAGTTCTTC; CDR3 protein: CASSPDRAPSYNEQFF
D gene: -; V gene: TRBV10-3; clone size: many; J gene: TRBJ1-5; CDR3 DNA: TGTGCCATCAGCTCTGGGGTTAAAAGCAATCAGCCCCAGCATTTT; CDR3 protein: CAISSGVKSNQPQHF
D gene: TRBD2; V gene: TRBV11-2; clone size: many; J gene: TRBJ2-7; CDR3 DNA: TGTGCCAGCAGCCCGGTTGCGGGAGAGTCCTACGAGCAGTACTTC; CDR3 protein: CASSPVAGESYEQYF
D gene: TRBD1; V gene: TRBV4-3; clone size: -; J gene: TRBJ1-2; CDR3 DNA: TGCGCCAGCAGCCAAGATAGGGACAGGGCCTACACCTTC; CDR3 protein: CASSQDRDRAYTF
D gene: -; V gene: TRBV5-1; clone size: many; J gene: TRBJ1-1; CDR3 DNA: TGCGCCAGCAGCTTGCCCCGGGTCGGCCCGACCGAAGCTTTCTTT; CDR3 protein: CASSLPRVGPTEAFF
D gene: -; V gene: TRBV6-5; clone size: many; J gene: TRBJ1-1; CDR3 DNA: TGTGCCAGCAGTTACAGGGAGGGGAGTGAAGCTTTCTTT; CDR3 protein: CASSYREGSEAFF
D gene: -; V gene: TRBV7-9; clone size: many; J gene: TRBJ2-1; CDR3 DNA: TGTGCCAGCAGTTCCCCGGGGGCAGGACCCTACAATGAGCAGTTCTTC; CDR3 protein: CASSSPGAGPYNEQFF
D gene: -; V gene: TRBV6-1; clone size: many; J gene: TRBJ1-2; CDR3 DNA: TGTGCCAGCAGCCCCCACAGGGAACGCTATGGCTACACCTTC; CDR3 protein: CASSPHRERYGYTF
D gene: -; V gene: TRBV28; clone size: many; J gene: TRBJ2-5; CDR3 DNA: TGTGCCAGCAGTGGGCCAAGGGAATCAGAGACCCAGTACTTC; CDR3 protein: CASSGPRESETQYF
D gene: -; V gene: TRBV27; clone size: many; J gene: TRBJ2-1; CDR3 DNA: TGTGCCAGCAGTGTCTTTGGGAATGAGCAGTTCTTC; CDR3 protein: CASSVFGNEQFF